A selection of T cell receptor beta chains follows, all from one sample in a study of neurological immune-mediated disorders. TCRdb redid the calling of the 5' RACE reads with MiXCR, one entry per CDR3 protein. The sample includes about 59,000 distinct CDR3 sequences, roughly 13% seen only once; the top ten take about 11%. Material for sequencing was PBMCs. Every receptor here comes from a woman in her sixties or seventies with HTLV-1-associated myelopathy (HAM/TSP). Each CDR3 is given without its conserved first and last residue. D genes are given only for firm matches. Clone sizes are given selectively: once, few, many, or a class where the clone is expanded.

CDR3aa: ASRDTGLGANVLT; d_gene: -; v_gene: TRBV3-1; j_gene: TRBJ2-6; abundance: few; len: 13
CDR3aa: ASSLRGSGSNTIY; d_gene: -; v_gene: TRBV28; j_gene: TRBJ1-3; abundance: many; len: 13
CDR3aa: SATGRAYGYT; d_gene: -; v_gene: TRBV20-1; j_gene: TRBJ1-2; abundance: many; len: 10
CDR3aa: ASSHLWGFGGNTEAF; d_gene: -; v_gene: TRBV11-2; j_gene: TRBJ1-1; abundance: many; len: 15
CDR3aa: ASSPPRGVNTEAF; d_gene: TRBD1; v_gene: TRBV6-5; j_gene: TRBJ1-1; abundance: many; len: 13
CDR3aa: AISEGLAGGLEQF; d_gene: TRBD2; v_gene: TRBV10-3; j_gene: TRBJ2-1; abundance: many; len: 13
CDR3aa: ASSLVRGAVYGYT; d_gene: -; v_gene: TRBV5-6; j_gene: TRBJ1-2; abundance: many; len: 13
CDR3aa: SARERTAPKNTGELF; d_gene: -; v_gene: TRBV20-1; j_gene: TRBJ2-2; abundance: many; len: 15
CDR3aa: ASSLGLQPLYEQY; d_gene: -; v_gene: TRBV5-1; j_gene: TRBJ2-7; abundance: many; len: 13
CDR3aa: ASSARGNEKLF; d_gene: -; v_gene: TRBV9; j_gene: TRBJ1-4; abundance: many; len: 11
CDR3aa: SARPAGGSSYNEQF; d_gene: TRBD2; v_gene: TRBV20-1; j_gene: TRBJ2-1; abundance: many; len: 14
CDR3aa: ASSLPSGQAQGEQY; d_gene: TRBD1; v_gene: TRBV7-2; j_gene: TRBJ2-7; abundance: many; len: 14
CDR3aa: ASSWVTDTQY; d_gene: -; v_gene: TRBV7-9; j_gene: TRBJ2-3; abundance: many; len: 10
CDR3aa: SALAFGDYEQY; d_gene: -; v_gene: TRBV29-1; j_gene: TRBJ2-7; abundance: many; len: 11
CDR3aa: ARSLLPPSLSTDTQY; d_gene: -; v_gene: TRBV27; j_gene: TRBJ2-3; abundance: -; len: 15
CDR3aa: ASTRDSSKQF; d_gene: -; v_gene: TRBV6-2/TRBV6-3; j_gene: TRBJ2-1; abundance: many; len: 10
CDR3aa: SAKWDRDYNEQF; d_gene: TRBD1; v_gene: TRBV20-1; j_gene: TRBJ2-1; abundance: many; len: 12
CDR3aa: ASSPSTRSNTEAF; d_gene: -; v_gene: TRBV5-1; j_gene: TRBJ1-1; abundance: many; len: 13
CDR3aa: ASSPSTSGGELF; d_gene: -; v_gene: TRBV5-1; j_gene: TRBJ2-2; abundance: many; len: 12
CDR3aa: SARGDLETQY; d_gene: -; v_gene: TRBV20-1; j_gene: TRBJ2-5; abundance: many; len: 10
CDR3aa: SAGTGLNTEAF; d_gene: TRBD1; v_gene: TRBV29-1; j_gene: TRBJ1-1; abundance: -; len: 11
CDR3aa: ASSLLRPNEKLF; d_gene: -; v_gene: TRBV7-2; j_gene: TRBJ1-4; abundance: many; len: 12
CDR3aa: ASSRVTNEKLF; d_gene: -; v_gene: TRBV7-9; j_gene: TRBJ1-4; abundance: many; len: 11
CDR3aa: ASSYSSPGGATEAF; d_gene: TRBD1; v_gene: TRBV6-5; j_gene: TRBJ1-1; abundance: few; len: 14
CDR3aa: ASSSGGPGEQF; d_gene: -; v_gene: TRBV5-1; j_gene: TRBJ2-1; abundance: many; len: 11
CDR3aa: ASSLNGGNSPLH; d_gene: -; v_gene: TRBV12-3/TRBV12-4; j_gene: TRBJ1-6; abundance: many; len: 12
CDR3aa: ASSSASGSPEQY; d_gene: TRBD2; v_gene: TRBV6-5; j_gene: TRBJ2-7; abundance: many; len: 12
CDR3aa: ASSPRVMNTEAF; d_gene: -; v_gene: TRBV14; j_gene: TRBJ1-1; abundance: many; len: 12
CDR3aa: SARDMAGVANEQF; d_gene: TRBD2; v_gene: TRBV20-1; j_gene: TRBJ2-1; abundance: many; len: 13
CDR3aa: ASSQVEGVEQY; d_gene: -; v_gene: TRBV3-1; j_gene: TRBJ2-7; abundance: many; len: 11
CDR3aa: SARDWGTGRAEAF; d_gene: -; v_gene: TRBV20-1; j_gene: TRBJ1-1; abundance: many; len: 13
CDR3aa: ATSRKLAGVSADTQY; d_gene: TRBD2; v_gene: TRBV15; j_gene: TRBJ2-3; abundance: -; len: 15
CDR3aa: ASSRQGGPGELF; d_gene: TRBD1; v_gene: TRBV7-2; j_gene: TRBJ2-2; abundance: many; len: 12
CDR3aa: ASNGVTNEQF; d_gene: -; v_gene: TRBV5-1; j_gene: TRBJ2-1; abundance: medium-sized; len: 10
CDR3aa: AIRPDRNSEQF; d_gene: -; v_gene: TRBV10-3; j_gene: TRBJ2-1; abundance: many; len: 11
CDR3aa: SARGELAGVINTQY; d_gene: TRBD2; v_gene: TRBV20-1; j_gene: TRBJ2-3; abundance: many; len: 14
CDR3aa: ASSQDWETGELF; d_gene: -; v_gene: TRBV3-1; j_gene: TRBJ2-2; abundance: many; len: 12
CDR3aa: ASSRAGSSYNEQF; d_gene: -; v_gene: TRBV3-1; j_gene: TRBJ2-1; abundance: many; len: 13